The 20 T cell receptor beta chains presented below share a single source sample, sequenced in a study of blood T cell repertoires in COVID-19. The protocol was immunoSEQ multiplex PCR, while the TCRdb copy is restricted to in-frame clones and leaves out a portion. The table lists some 200,000 clones, roughly 80% of them singletons. Sequenced input: peripheral blood. The source is a human donor with acute or convalescent COVID-19. The donor label of this sample is uncertain.

This clone was recorded only once. The CDR3 loop is CASSFSTGGAYEQYF. Written as DNA, the CDR3 is TGTGCCAGCAGTTTCTCGACTGGAGGGGCCTACGAGCAGTACTTC. The chain carries TRBV27 and TRBJ2-7; D is possibly TRBD2 (6 bases). CDR3 size: 15 residues. V gave up 3 bases and J gave up 2 bases, with 14 bases separating them. The germline V gene encodes CDR1 MNHEY and CDR2 SMNVEV (reference sequence).

This rearrangement joins TRBV6-1 to TRBJ1-5; D remains ambiguous. The CDR3 runs 14 residues. V shed 3 bases and J shed 6 bases, with 12 bases lying between them. Per germline, CDR1 MNHNS and CDR2 SASEGT. The CDR3 DNA sequence: TGTGCCAGCAGTGAGTTTCGGGGAGGTCAGCCCCAGCATTTT. It codes for CASSEFRGGQPQHF.

The chain has TRBV3-1 (or the pseudogene TRBV3-2) and TRBJ2-7; 8 nucleotides line up with TRBD1. V shed 1 base and J 0 bases; nucleotides not matched to a gene: 5. The CDR3 spans 16 residues. Germline CDR1 reads LGHDT; CDR2 reads YNNKEL (reference sequence). The CDR3 nucleotides read TGTGCCAGCAGCCAAGGTGGGACAGGAGTCTCCTACGAGCAGTACTTC. This codes for CASSQGGTGVSYEQYF.

The V gene is TRBV19, the J gene TRBJ2-1; a weak D match, TRBD1 (6 bases). The germline V gene has CDR1 LNHDA and CDR2 SQIVND (reference sequence). The CDR3 runs to 13 residues. The V and J ends lost 8 bases and 8 bases respectively, with 16 bases between them. CDR3 region: CASRSGQLHEQFF. CDR3 coding DNA: TGTGCCAGTCGGTCCGGACAGCTCCATGAGCAGTTCTTC.

The chain uses TRBV5-1 and TRBJ1-2, with D tentatively TRBD1 (6 bases). The CDR3 extends over 18 amino acids. Trimming took off 0 bases at V and 1 base at J, with 19 bases between the two ends. CDR1 and CDR2 from the germline V gene are SGHRS and YFSETQ. DNA for the CDR3: TGCGCCAGCAGCTTGGACGGAACTACAGAGGGGGTTAACTATGGCTACACCTTC. Amino acid sequence: CASSLDGTTEGVNYGYTF.

This rearrangement joins TRBV2 to TRBJ1-1, with a possible D match to TRBD1 (5 bases). The CDR3 sequence is 15 residues long. Germline V CDR1 and CDR2: SNHLY, FYNNEI. V was clipped by 7 bases and J by 2 bases, with 17 bases between them. The CDR3 loop is CASTGGGTLNTEAFF. CDR3 coding DNA: TGTGCCAGCACGGGCGGGGGGACCTTAAACACTGAAGCTTTCTTT.

This chain connects TRBV3-1 (or the pseudogene TRBV3-2) to TRBJ2-7, with 7 bases identical to TRBD1. From germline, CDR1 is LGHDT and CDR2 YNNKEL (reference sequence). The CDR3 runs 14 residues. V shed 2 bases and J 3 bases; nucleotides not matched to a gene: 4. The CDR3 loop reads CASSQMTGSYEQYF. As DNA, the CDR3 is TGTGCCAGCAGCCAAATGACAGGGAGCTACGAGCAGTACTTC.

V usage is TRBV6-5 and J usage is TRBJ1-5; D is possibly TRBD1 (6 bases). CDR1 and CDR2 (germline): MNHEY, SVGAGI. The V end was cut by 6 bases, the J end by 6 bases, with 18 bases between. The CDR3 extends over 15 amino acids. In DNA form, the CDR3 reads TGTGCCAGCAGCCCCACTGGCGGGGGCGGTCAGCCCCAGCATTTT. It specifies CASSPTGGGGQPQHF.

The rearrangement links TRBV30 to TRBJ1-4; perhaps TRBD1 as D (5 bases). The length of the CDR3 is 14 residues. CDR1 and CDR2 from the germline V gene are GTSNPN and SVGIG (reference sequence). The ends were cut back, 3 bases at V and 4 bases at J, with 12 bases in the middle. The CDR3 DNA reads as TGTGCCTGGAGCCAAGGGGCAGATAATGAAAAACTGTTTTTT. Amino acid sequence: CAWSQGADNEKLFF.

V is TRBV27 and J is TRBJ2-5; 7 positions match TRBD1. The CDR3 is made up of 15 amino acids. The ends lost 5 bases at V and 9 bases at J; junction bases unmatched: 15. Germline V gene sequence: CDR1 MNHEY, CDR2 SMNVEV (reference sequence). The CDR3 loop is CASSPMRTGLRAQYF. CDR3 DNA: TGTGCCAGCAGTCCTATGCGGACAGGTCTGAGGGCCCAGTACTTC.

The rearrangement links TRBV9 to TRBJ1-1; tentatively, D is TRBD1 (5 bases). Germline CDR1 and CDR2: SGDLS and YYNGEE. V was cut by 4 bases and J by 4 bases, with 11 bases left in between. The CDR3 contains 13 residues. The CDR3 protein is CASSPLGGTEAFF. The CDR3 DNA sequence: TGTGCCAGCAGCCCGCTGGGGGGCACTGAAGCTTTCTTT.

This clone turned up a few times. The rearrangement uses TRBV29-1 and TRBJ2-5, with 12 bases aligning to TRBD1. V trimming: 6 bases; J trimming: 5 bases; junction bases outside the gene matches: 10. Germline lookup yields CDR1 SQVTM and CDR2 ANQGSEA. This CDR3 is 15 amino acids long. This chain's CDR3 is CSVGIGTGGQETQYF. The CDR3, as DNA: TGCAGCGTGGGGATCGGGACAGGGGGCCAGGAGACCCAGTACTTC.

The rearrangement links TRBV5-1 to TRBJ2-7; TRBD1 matches 7 bases. The V segment lost 4 bases and the J segment 7 bases; nucleotides outside the gene matches: 8. This CDR3 is 13 amino acids long. CDR1 is SGHRS and CDR2 is YFSETQ in the germline V gene. CDR3: CASSVRQGWEQYF. Written as DNA, the CDR3 is TGCGCCAGCAGCGTCCGACAGGGCTGGGAGCAGTACTTC. The variable domain in full, completed from reference TRBV5-1 and TRBJ2-7, reads KAGVTQTPRYLIKTRGQQVTLSCSPISGHRSVSWYQQTPGQGLQFLFEYFSETQRNKGNFPGRFSGRQFSNSRSEMNVSTLELGDSALYLCASSVRQGWEQYFGPGTRLTVT.

The CDR3 is CASSLNLGGYNEQFF. The CDR3 region has the DNA TGCGCCAGCAGCTTGAACCTGGGGGGCTACAATGAGCAGTTCTTC. The chain uses TRBV5-1 and TRBJ2-1; the D gene is possibly TRBD2 (6 bases). V lost 1 base to trimming and J lost 3 bases, with 11 bases between them. Germline values: CDR1 SGHRS, CDR2 YFSETQ. The CDR3 is made up of 15 amino acids.

This chain uses TRBV2 with TRBJ1-2, with D perhaps TRBD1 (5 bases). There are 14 residues in the CDR3. V was pared by 3 bases and J by 7 bases, with 15 bases between. Germline assignment: CDR1 SNHLY and CDR2 FYNNEI. CDR3 in DNA: TGTGCCAGCAGTGATTCCAAAACCACAGGTGGCTACACCTTC. This encodes CASSDSKTTGGYTF.

The rearrangement links TRBV25-1 to TRBJ2-1; 11 bases align to TRBD2. The V segment lost 3 bases and the J segment 8 bases; nucleotides outside the gene matches: 6. This CDR3 has 15 amino acids. The germline gives CDR1 MGHDK, CDR2 SYGVNS. CDR3 DNA: TGTGCCAGCAGTGATAACCTAGCGGGAGGCTATGAGCAGTTCTTC. Its translation is CASSDNLAGGYEQFF.

This chain joins TRBV7-9 and TRBJ2-7, with 10 bases fitting TRBD2. The CDR3 sequence is 15 residues long. With 5 bases clipped from V and 0 bases from J, the junction kept 4 bases outside the gene matches. Germline CDR1 is SEHNR and CDR2 is FQNEAQ (reference sequence). The CDR3 loop is CASSPSGGSSYEQYF. CDR3 nucleotides: TGTGCCAGCAGCCCTAGCGGGGGAAGCTCCTACGAGCAGTACTTC.

The chain uses TRBV11-1 and TRBJ2-1; 7 positions match TRBD1. The trim removed 1 base at V and 4 bases at J, leaving 7 bases unmatched. In germline, CDR1 is SGHAT, CDR2 FQDESV (reference sequence). The CDR3 loop spans 16 amino acids. The DNA of the CDR3 is TGTGCCAGCAGCTTAGGCTGGGACAGTAGATACAATGAGCAGTTCTTC. It codes for CASSLGWDSRYNEQFF.

A word on this clone: The same CDR3 can be traced to other DNA sequences in this sample. The chain combines TRBV6-5 with TRBJ1-2; 8 bases match TRBD1. V lost 6 bases and J lost 3; bases outside the gene matches: 3. This CDR3 comprises 13 residues. Germline CDR1 MNHEY, CDR2 SVGAGI. As DNA, the CDR3 is TGTGCCAGCAGGACAGGGGTGGACTATGGCTACACCTTC. It is translated as CASRTGVDYGYTF.

This clone was counted many times. V is TRBV5-1 and J is TRBJ2-1; the D gene is possibly TRBD2 (6 bases). The CDR3 spans 14 residues. The germline V gene encodes CDR1 SGHRS and CDR2 YFSETQ. Trimming removed 4 bases from V and 5 bases from J, with 13 bases in between. CDR3 DNA: TGCGCCAGCAGCGCGGGGCCTCCCGACAATGAGCAGTTCTTC. Its protein product is CASSAGPPDNEQFF.